The clone carrying this TCR beta chain was counted at least ten times. The antigen remains unidentified. This sample was taken from a study of T cells in Graves' hyperthyroidism and ophthalmopathy. Findings and caveats of the study: With a median lead of approximately six months before onset, the model predicted ophthalmopathy.

Amplification yielded TCR beta CDR3 regions, with RNA transcripts as the source. Researchers ran a first-round RT-PCR on the TCR CDR3 using the HTBI primer set. Using its own MiXCR run on the multiplex PCR reads, TCRdb lists one record per CDR3 protein. The table includes 50,000 to 60,000 distinct CDR3 sequences, around 48% detected once. The V gene's germline CDR1 is DFQATT and CDR2 SNEGSKA (reference sequence). The CDR3 runs to 15 residues. The ends were cut back, 0 bases at V and 3 bases at J, with 11 bases in the middle. The source of this sequence is a woman aged 45-60 years with Graves' ophthalmopathy. Sequenced material: blood. V gene TRBV20-1 combines with J gene TRBJ1-4, with a tentative D call TRBD1 (6 bases). CDR3 nucleotides: TGCAGTGCTAGAGATTGGAGGACAGCTAATGAAAAACTGTTTTTT. Protein sequence: CSARDWRTANEKLFF.